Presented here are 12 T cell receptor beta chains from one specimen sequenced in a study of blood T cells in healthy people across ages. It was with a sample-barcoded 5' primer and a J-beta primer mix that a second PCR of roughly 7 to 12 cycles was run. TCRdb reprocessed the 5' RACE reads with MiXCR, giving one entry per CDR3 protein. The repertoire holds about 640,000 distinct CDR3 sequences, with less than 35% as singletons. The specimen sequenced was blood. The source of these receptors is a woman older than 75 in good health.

The CDR3 DNA reads as TGTGCCATCAGGGAGGGGGAGACCCAGTACTTC. It codes for CAIREGETQYF. The V call is TRBV10-3, the J call TRBJ2-5, with D possibly TRBD2 on 6 matching bases. In germline, CDR1 is ENHRY, CDR2 SYGVKD. V gave up 6 bases and J gave up 5 bases, with 7 bases separating them. CDR3 length: 11 residues.

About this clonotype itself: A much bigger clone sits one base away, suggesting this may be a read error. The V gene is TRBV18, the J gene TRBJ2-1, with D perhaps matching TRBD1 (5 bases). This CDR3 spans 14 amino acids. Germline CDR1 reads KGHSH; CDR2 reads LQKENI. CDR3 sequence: CARSPPAGDSEQFF. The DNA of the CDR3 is TGTGCCCGCTCACCACCAGCAGGAGACAGTGAGCAGTTCTTC.

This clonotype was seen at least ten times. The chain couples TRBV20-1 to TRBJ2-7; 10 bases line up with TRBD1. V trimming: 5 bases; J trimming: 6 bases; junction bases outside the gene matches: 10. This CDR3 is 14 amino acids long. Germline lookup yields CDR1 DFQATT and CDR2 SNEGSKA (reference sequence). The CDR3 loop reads CSAAPGTGEGEQYF. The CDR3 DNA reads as TGCAGTGCTGCACCCGGGACAGGGGAAGGCGAGCAGTACTTC.

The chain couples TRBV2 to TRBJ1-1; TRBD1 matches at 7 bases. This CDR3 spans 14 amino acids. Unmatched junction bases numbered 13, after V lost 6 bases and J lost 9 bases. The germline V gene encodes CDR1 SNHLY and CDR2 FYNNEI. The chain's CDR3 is CASSVDRDGGKAFF. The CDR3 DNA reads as TGTGCCAGCAGCGTAGACAGGGACGGGGGCAAAGCTTTCTTT.

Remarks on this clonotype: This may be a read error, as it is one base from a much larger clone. The CDR3 spells CTIGLGNEQYF. The CDR3 DNA sequence: TGTACCATCGGGCTGGGCAATGAGCAGTACTTC. The V gene is TRBV10-3, the J gene TRBJ2-7, with no clear D. CDR3 length equals 11 residues. Germline CDR1 and CDR2: ENHRY and SYGVKD.

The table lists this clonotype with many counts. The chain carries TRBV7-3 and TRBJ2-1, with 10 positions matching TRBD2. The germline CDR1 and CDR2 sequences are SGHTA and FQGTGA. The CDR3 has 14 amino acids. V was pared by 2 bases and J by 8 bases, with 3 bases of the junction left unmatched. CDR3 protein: CASSLRLAGDEQFF. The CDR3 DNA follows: TGTGCCAGCAGCTTACGGCTAGCGGGGGATGAGCAGTTCTTC.

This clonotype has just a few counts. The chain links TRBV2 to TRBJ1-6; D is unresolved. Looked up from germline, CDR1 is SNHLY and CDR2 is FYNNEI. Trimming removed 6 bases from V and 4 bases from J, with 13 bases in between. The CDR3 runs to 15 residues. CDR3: CASRPGREYNSPLHF. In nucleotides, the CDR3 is TGTGCCAGCAGGCCTGGGAGGGAGTATAATTCACCCCTCCACTTT. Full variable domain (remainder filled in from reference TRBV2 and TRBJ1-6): EPEVTQTPSHQVTQMGQEVILRCVPISNHLYFYWYRQILGQKVEFLVSFYNNEISEKSEIFDDQFSVERPDGSNFTLKIRSTKLEDSAMYFCASRPGREYNSPLHFGNGTRLTVT.

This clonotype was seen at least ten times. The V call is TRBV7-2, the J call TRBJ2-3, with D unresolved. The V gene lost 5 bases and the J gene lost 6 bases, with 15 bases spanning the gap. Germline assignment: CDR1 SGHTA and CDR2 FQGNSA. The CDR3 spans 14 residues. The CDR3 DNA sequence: TGTGCCAGCAGCCCCCATAGAGTCCGGGATACGCAGTATTTT. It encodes CASSPHRVRDTQYF.

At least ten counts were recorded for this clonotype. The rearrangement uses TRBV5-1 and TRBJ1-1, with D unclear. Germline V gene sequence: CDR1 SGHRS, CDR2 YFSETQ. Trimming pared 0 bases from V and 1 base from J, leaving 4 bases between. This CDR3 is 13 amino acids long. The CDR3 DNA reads TGCGCCAGCAGCTTGGCCCAGAACACTGAAGCTTTCTTT. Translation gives CASSLAQNTEAFF. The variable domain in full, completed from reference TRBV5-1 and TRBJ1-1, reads KAGVTQTPRYLIKTRGQQVTLSCSPISGHRSVSWYQQTPGQGLQFLFEYFSETQRNKGNFPGRFSGRQFSNSRSEMNVSTLELGDSALYLCASSLAQNTEAFFGQGTRLTVV.

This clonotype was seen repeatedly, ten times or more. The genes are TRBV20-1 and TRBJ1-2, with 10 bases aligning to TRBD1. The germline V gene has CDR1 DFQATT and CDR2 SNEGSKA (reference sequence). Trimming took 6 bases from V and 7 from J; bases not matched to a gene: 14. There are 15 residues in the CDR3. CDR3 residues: CSAAAGTGDLGGYTF. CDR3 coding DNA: TGCAGTGCAGCAGCCGGGACAGGGGATTTGGGTGGCTACACCTTC.

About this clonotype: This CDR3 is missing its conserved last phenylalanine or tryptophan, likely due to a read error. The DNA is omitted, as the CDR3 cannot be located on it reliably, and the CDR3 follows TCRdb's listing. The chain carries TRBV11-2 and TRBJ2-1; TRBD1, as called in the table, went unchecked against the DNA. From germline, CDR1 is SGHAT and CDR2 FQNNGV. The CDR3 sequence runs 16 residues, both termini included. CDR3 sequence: CASSLVWGSSTMSSSS.

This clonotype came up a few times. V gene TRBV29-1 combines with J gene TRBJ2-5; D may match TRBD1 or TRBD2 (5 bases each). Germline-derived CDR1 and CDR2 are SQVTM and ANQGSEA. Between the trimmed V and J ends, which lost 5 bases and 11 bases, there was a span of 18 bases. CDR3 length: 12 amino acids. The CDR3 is CSVRGSGMEQYF. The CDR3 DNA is TGCAGCGTTCGGGGCTCCGGGATGGAGCAGTACTTC.